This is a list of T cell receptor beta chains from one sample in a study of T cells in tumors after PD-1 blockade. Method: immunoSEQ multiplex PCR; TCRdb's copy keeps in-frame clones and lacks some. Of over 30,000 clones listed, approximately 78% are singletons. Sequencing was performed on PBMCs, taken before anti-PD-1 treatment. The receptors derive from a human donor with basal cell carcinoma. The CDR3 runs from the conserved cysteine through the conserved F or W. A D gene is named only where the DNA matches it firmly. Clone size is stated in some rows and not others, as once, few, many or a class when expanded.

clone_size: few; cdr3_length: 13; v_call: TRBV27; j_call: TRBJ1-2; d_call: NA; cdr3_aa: CASSTPTAAGYTF; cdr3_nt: TGTGCCAGCAGCACACCCACGGCGGCCGGCTACACCTTC
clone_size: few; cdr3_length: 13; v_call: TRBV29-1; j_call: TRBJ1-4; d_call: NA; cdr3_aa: CSVGAGLNEKLFF; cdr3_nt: TGCAGCGTTGGGGCAGGCCTTAATGAAAAACTGTTTTTT
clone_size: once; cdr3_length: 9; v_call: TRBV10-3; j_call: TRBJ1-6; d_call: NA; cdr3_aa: CAITRPLHF; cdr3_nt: TGTGCCATTACACGCCCCCTCCACTTT
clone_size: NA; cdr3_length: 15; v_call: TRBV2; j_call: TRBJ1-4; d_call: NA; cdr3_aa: CASSTKGRGAEKLFF; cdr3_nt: TGTGCCAGCAGTACAAAGGGAAGGGGCGCCGAAAAACTGTTTTTT
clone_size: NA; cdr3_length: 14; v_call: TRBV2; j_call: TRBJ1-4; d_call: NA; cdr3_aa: CASSGGAGVEKLFF; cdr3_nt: TGTGCCAGCAGTGGGGGGGCAGGGGTCGAAAAACTGTTTTTT
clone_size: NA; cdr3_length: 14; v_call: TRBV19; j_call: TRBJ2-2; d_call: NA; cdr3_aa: CASSELTNTGELFF; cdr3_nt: TGTGCCAGTTCTGAATTAACGAACACCGGGGAGCTGTTTTTT
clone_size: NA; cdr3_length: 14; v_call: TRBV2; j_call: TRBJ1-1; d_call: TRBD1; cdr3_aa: CASRDSGGSTEAFF; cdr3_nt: TGTGCCAGCAGGGACTCAGGGGGTTCGACTGAAGCTTTCTTT
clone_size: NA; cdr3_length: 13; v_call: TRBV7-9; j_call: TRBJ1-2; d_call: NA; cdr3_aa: CASSLEVALGYTF; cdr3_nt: TGTGCCAGCAGCTTAGAAGTCGCCTTGGGCTACACCTTC
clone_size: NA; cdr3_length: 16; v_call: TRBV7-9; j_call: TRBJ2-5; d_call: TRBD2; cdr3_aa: CASSSTSGSHGKTQYF; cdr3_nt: TGTGCCAGCAGTTCTACTAGCGGGAGTCACGGGAAGACCCAGTACTTC
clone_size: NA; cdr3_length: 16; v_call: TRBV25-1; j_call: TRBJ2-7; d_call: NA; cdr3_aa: CASSEFVGPYSYEQYF; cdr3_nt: TGTGCCAGCAGTGAATTTGTTGGGCCTTACTCCTACGAGCAGTACTTC
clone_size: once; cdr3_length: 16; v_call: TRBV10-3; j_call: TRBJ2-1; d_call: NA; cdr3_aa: CAISESGGGLNNEQFF; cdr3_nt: TGTGCCATCAGTGAGTCAGGGGGAGGACTCAACAATGAGCAGTTCTTC
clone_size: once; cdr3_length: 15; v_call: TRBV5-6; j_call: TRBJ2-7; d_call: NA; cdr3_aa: CASSLKRGGRYEQYF; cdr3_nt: TGTGCCAGCAGCTTGAAGAGGGGGGGCAGGTACGAGCAGTACTTC
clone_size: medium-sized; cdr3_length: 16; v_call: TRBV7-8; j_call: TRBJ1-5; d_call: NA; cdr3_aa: CASSSTELDSRQPQHF; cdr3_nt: TGTGCCAGCAGCTCGACCGAACTGGACAGCCGGCAGCCCCAGCATTTT
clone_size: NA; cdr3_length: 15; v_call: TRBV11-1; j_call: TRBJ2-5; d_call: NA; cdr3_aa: CASSKLSGSQETQYF; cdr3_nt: TGTGCCAGCAGCAAACTTTCGGGAAGTCAAGAGACCCAGTACTTC
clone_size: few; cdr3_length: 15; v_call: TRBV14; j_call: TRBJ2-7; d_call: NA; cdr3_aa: CASSQDSRYSYEQYF; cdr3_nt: TGTGCCAGCAGCCAAGATTCCCGGTACTCCTACGAGCAGTACTTC
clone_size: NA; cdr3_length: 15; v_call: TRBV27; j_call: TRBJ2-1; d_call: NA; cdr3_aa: CASSLERGSYNEQFF; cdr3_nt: TGTGCCAGCAGTTTGGAACGGGGGTCCTACAATGAGCAGTTCTTC
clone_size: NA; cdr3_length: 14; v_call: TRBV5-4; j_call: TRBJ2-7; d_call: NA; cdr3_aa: CASSPGPWDYEQYF; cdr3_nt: TGTGCCAGCAGCCCCGGGCCTTGGGACTACGAGCAGTACTTC
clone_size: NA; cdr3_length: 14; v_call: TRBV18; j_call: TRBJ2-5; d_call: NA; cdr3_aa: CASSPAARAETQYF; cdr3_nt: TGTGCCAGCTCACCAGCAGCACGCGCTGAGACCCAGTACTTC
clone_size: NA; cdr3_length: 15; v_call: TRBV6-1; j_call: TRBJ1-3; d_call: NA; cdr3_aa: CASSEAGISGNTIYF; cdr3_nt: TGTGCCAGCAGTGAAGCGGGAATTTCTGGAAACACCATATATTTT
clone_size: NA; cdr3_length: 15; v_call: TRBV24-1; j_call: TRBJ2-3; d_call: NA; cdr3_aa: CATSGDRTSTDTQYF; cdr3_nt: TGTGCCACCAGCGGCGACAGGACTAGCACAGATACGCAGTATTTT
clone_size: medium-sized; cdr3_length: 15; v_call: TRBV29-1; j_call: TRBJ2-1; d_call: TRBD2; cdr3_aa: CSVLSGTTVGNEQFF; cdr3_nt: TGCAGCGTCCTTTCCGGGACTACCGTTGGCAATGAGCAGTTCTTC
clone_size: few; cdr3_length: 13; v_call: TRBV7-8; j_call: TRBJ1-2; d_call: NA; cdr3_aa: CASSLNVDYGYTF; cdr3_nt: TGTGCCAGCAGCTTAAATGTGGACTATGGCTACACCTTC
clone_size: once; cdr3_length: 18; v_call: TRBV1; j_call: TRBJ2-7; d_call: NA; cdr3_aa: CTSSQDWVRREAPGEQYF; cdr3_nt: TGCACCAGCAGCCAAGATTGGGTACGGCGGGAGGCACCTGGGGAGCAGTACTTC
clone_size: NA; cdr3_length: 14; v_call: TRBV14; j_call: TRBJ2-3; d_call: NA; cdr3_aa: CASSLPTTVHTQYF; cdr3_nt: TGTGCCAGCAGCCTGCCCACCACTGTACATACGCAGTATTTT
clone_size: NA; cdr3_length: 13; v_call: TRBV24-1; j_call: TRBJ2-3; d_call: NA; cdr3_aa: CATGIGSTDTQYF; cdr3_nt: TGTGCCACCGGGATCGGAAGCACAGATACGCAGTATTTT
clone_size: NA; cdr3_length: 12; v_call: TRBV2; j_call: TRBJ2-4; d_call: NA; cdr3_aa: CASRLKGHIQYF; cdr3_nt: TGTGCCAGCAGGCTAAAAGGACATATTCAGTACTTC
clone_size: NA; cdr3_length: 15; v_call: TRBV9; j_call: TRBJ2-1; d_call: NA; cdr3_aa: CASSVGGSVPNEQFF; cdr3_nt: TGTGCCAGCAGCGTAGGTGGGAGTGTGCCCAATGAGCAGTTCTTC
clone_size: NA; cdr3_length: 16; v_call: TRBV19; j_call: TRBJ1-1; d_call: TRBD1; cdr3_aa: CASSGRTGGFDTEAFF; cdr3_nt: TGTGCCAGTAGTGGGAGGACAGGGGGTTTCGACACTGAAGCTTTCTTT
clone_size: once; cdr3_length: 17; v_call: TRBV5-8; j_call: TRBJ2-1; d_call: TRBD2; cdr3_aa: CASSLGRLAGGNNEQFF; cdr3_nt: TGTGCCAGCAGCTTGGGGCGACTAGCGGGAGGGAACAATGAGCAGTTCTTC
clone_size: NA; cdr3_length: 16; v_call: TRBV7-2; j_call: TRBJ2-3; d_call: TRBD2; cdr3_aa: CASSSRAGGGTDTQYF; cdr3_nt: TGTGCCAGCAGCTCACGGGCGGGGGGGGGCACAGATACGCAGTATTTT
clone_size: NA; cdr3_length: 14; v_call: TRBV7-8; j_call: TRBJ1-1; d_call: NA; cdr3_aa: CASSLDRGYGEAFF; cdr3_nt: TGTGCCAGCAGCTTAGATCGAGGGTACGGTGAAGCTTTCTTT
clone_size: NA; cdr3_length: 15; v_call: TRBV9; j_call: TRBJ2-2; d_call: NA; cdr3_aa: CASSSRITDTGELFF; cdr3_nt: TGTGCCAGCAGCTCCCGAATTACGGACACCGGGGAGCTGTTTTTT
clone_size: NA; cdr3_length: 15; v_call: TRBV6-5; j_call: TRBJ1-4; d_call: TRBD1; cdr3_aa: CASSYRDRGSEKLFF; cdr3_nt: TGTGCCAGCAGTTACCGGGACAGGGGGAGTGAAAAACTGTTTTTT
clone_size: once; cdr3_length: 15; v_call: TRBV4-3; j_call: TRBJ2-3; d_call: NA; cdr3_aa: CASSQRGIDTDTQYF; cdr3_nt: TGCGCCAGCAGCCAGAGGGGTATCGACACAGATACGCAGTATTTT
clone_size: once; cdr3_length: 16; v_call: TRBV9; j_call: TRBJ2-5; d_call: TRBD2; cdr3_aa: CASSVVAGGAGETQYF; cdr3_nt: TGTGCCAGCAGCGTAGTTGCCGGGGGGGCCGGAGAGACCCAGTACTTC
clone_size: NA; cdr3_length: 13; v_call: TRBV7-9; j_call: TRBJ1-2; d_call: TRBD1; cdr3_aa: CASSPGDRRLYTF; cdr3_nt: TGTGCCAGCAGCCCGGGGGACAGGAGACTCTACACCTTC
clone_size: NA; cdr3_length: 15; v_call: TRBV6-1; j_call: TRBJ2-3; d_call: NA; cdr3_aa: CASSETFGDPDTQYF; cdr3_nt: TGTGCCAGCAGTGAAACGTTTGGGGATCCAGATACGCAGTATTTT
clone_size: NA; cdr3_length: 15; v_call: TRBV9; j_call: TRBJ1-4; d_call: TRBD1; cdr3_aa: CASSLRQGTNEKLFF; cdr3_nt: TGTGCCAGCAGCTTACGACAGGGAACTAATGAAAAACTGTTTTTT
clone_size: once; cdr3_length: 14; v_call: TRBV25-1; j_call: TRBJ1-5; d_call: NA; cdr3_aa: CASRAPGGDQPQHF; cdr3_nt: TGTGCCAGCAGGGCGCCAGGAGGTGATCAGCCCCAGCATTTT
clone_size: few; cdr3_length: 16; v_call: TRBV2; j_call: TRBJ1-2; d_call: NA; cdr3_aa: CASSSVGSRSNYGYTF; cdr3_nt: TGTGCCAGCAGTTCGGTAGGGTCACGTTCTAACTATGGCTACACCTTC
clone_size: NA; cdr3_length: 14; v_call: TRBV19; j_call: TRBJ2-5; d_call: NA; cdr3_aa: CASSIKAGTPTQYF; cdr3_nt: TGTGCCAGTAGTATAAAGGCGGGGACGCCGACCCAGTACTTC
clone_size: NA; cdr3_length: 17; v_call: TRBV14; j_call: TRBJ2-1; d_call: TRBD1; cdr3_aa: CASSHKSRDRVRDEQFF; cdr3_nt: TGTGCCAGCAGCCATAAGTCTCGGGACAGGGTCAGGGATGAGCAGTTCTTC
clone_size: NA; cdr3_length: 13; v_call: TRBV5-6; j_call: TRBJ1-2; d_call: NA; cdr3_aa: CASSLVPNYGYTF; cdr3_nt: TGTGCCAGCAGCTTGGTTCCAAACTATGGCTACACCTTC
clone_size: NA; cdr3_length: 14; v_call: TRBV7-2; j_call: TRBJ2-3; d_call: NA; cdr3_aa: CASSFVLATDTQYF; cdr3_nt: TGTGCCAGCAGCTTCGTACTAGCCACAGATACGCAGTATTTT
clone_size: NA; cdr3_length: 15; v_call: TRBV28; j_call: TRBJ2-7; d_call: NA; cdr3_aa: CASSLPAGKTGEQYF; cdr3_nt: TGTGCCAGCAGTTTACCGGCGGGAAAAACTGGCGAGCAGTACTTC
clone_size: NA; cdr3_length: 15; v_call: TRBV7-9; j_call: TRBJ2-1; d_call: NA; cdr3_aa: CASSAWGGGGNEQFF; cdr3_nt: TGTGCCAGCAGCGCCTGGGGGGGCGGCGGCAATGAGCAGTTCTTC
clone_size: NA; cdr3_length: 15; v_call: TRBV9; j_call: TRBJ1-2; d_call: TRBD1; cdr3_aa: CASSVEQGPNYGYTF; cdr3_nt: TGTGCCAGCAGCGTAGAACAGGGGCCTAACTATGGCTACACCTTC
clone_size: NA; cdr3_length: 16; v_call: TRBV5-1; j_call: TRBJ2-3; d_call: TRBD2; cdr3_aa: CASSLAGAGGTDTQYF; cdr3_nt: TGCGCCAGCAGCTTGGCAGGCGCGGGAGGGACAGATACGCAGTATTTT
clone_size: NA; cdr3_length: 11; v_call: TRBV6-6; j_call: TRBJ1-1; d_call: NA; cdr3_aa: CASSTGLEAFF; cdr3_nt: TGTGCCAGCAGTACGGGACTTGAAGCTTTCTTT
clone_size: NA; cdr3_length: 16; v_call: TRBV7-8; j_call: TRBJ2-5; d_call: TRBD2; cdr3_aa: CASSLRIAGGMETQYF; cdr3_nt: TGTGCCAGCAGCTTAAGGATAGCGGGGGGAATGGAGACCCAGTACTTC
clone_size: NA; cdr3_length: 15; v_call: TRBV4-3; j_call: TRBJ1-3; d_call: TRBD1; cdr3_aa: CASSQGTGVRNTIYF; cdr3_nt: TGCGCCAGCAGCCAGGGGACAGGGGTAAGAAACACCATATATTTT
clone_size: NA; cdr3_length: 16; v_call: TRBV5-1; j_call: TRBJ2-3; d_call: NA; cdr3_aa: CASTPLGDGGIDTQYF; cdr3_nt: TGCGCCAGCACCCCCTTGGGGGACGGAGGGATTGATACGCAGTATTTT
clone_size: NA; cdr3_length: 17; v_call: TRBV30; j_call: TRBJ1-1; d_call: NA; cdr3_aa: CAWSHFGQHAGNTEAFF; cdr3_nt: TGTGCCTGGAGCCACTTTGGACAGCACGCAGGGAACACTGAAGCTTTCTTT
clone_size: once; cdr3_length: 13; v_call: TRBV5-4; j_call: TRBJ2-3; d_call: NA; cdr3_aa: CASSLEGADTQYF; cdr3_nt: TGTGCCAGCAGCTTGGAGGGAGCGGATACGCAGTATTTT
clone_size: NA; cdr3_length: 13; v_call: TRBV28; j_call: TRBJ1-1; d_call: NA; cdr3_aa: CASSLGGHTEAFF; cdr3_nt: TGTGCCAGCAGTTTGGGGGGTCACACTGAAGCTTTCTTT
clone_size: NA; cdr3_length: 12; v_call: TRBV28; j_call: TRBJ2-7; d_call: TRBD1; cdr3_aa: CASSSGQGKWYF; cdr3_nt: TGTGCCAGCAGTTCGGGACAGGGGAAGTGGTACTTC
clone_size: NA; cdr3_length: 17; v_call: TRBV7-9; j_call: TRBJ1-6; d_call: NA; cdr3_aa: CASSPPSVGTYNSPLHF; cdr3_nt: TGTGCCAGCAGCCCCCCGTCGGTGGGTACCTATAATTCACCCCTCCACTTT
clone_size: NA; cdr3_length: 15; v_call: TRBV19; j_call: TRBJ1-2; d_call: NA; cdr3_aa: CASSTRTRRDYGYTF; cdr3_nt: TGTGCCAGTAGTACCCGCACGCGGAGGGACTATGGCTACACCTTC
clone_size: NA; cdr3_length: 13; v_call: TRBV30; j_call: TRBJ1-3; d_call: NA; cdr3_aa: CAWSRGSGNTIYF; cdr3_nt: TGTGCGTGGAGTAGGGGCTCTGGAAACACCATATATTTT